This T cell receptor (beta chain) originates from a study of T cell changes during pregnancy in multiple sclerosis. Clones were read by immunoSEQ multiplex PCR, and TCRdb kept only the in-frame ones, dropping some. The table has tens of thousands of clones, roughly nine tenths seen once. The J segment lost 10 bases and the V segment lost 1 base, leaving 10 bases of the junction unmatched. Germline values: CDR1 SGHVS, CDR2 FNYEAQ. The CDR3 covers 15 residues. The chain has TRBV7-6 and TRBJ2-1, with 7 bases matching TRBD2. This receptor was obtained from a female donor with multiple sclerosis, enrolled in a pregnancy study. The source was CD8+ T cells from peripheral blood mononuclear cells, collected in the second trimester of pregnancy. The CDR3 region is CASSLGLAHTREQFF. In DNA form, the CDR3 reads TGTGCCAGCAGCTTAGGACTAGCCCACACTCGGGAGCAGTTCTTC. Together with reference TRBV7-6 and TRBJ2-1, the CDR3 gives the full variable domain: GAGVSQSPRYKVTKRGQDVALRCDPISGHVSLYWYRQALGQGPEFLTYFNYEAQQDKSGLPNDRFSAERPEGSISTLTIQRTEQRDSAMYRCASSLGLAHTREQFFGPGTRLTVL.